The 10 T cell receptor beta chains reported below all come from one sample, sequenced in a study of shared clonotypes between healthy human individuals (dated by TCRdb to the early 2020s). Library preparation was by the immunoSEQ multiplex PCR assay. In TCRdb, the immuneACCESS table is reduced to in-frame sequences with V and J assigned. These tables do not hold every clone; where another copy was compared, an unresolved V gene accounts for under half, and the others remain unexplained. Recorded for this sample are 450,000 to 500,000 clones; 79% of them occurred a single time. The ten largest make up around 12% of the sample. Input material: PBMCs. Every receptor here comes from a woman aged 40 to 49 in good health. Some clones in this sample may be carry-over from other donors' samples.

The CDR3 nucleotides are TGTGCCAGCAGTGAGGAAATAGCGGGTACAGATACGCAGTATTTT. Encoded protein: CASSEEIAGTDTQYF. The genes are TRBV6-4 and TRBJ2-3; 7 nucleotides agree with TRBD2. V shed 3 bases, J shed 3 bases, and the junction held 6 bases outside the gene matches. The CDR3 totals 15 residues. CDR1 is MRHNA and CDR2 is SNTAGT in the germline V gene.

The V gene is TRBV19, the J gene TRBJ2-7; 9 bases fit TRBD1. The J segment lost 3 bases and the V segment lost 3 bases, leaving 6 bases of the junction unmatched. CDR3 length equals 15 residues. Per germline, CDR1 LNHDA and CDR2 SQIVND (reference sequence). CDR3 amino acids: CASSMTGQGLYEQYF. In DNA, the CDR3 is TGTGCCAGTAGTATGACTGGACAGGGGCTCTACGAGCAGTACTTC.

The rearrangement uses TRBV30 and TRBJ1-5, with 12 bases identical to TRBD1. Germline V gene sequence: CDR1 GTSNPN, CDR2 SVGIG (reference sequence). The CDR3 sequence is 17 residues long. V lost 1 base, J lost 5 bases, and 9 bases stayed unmatched. The CDR3, as DNA: TGTGCCTGGAGTGAATGGGGACAGGGGGCCTACGATCAGCCCCAGCATTTT. Protein product: CAWSEWGQGAYDQPQHF.

This chain uses TRBV7-9 with TRBJ2-1, with a weak D call TRBD2 (6 bases). CDR1 and CDR2 (germline): SEHNR, FQNEAQ (reference sequence). V gave up 3 bases and J gave up 10 bases, with 10 bases separating them. This CDR3 is 12 amino acids long. CDR3 sequence (DNA): TGTGCCAGCAGCTTTGGGCGGGAAGAGCAGTTCTTC. It specifies CASSFGREEQFF.

The chain uses TRBV5-1 and TRBJ2-3, with D unresolved. This CDR3 contains 14 residues. The V gene lost 4 bases and the J gene lost 0 bases, with 9 bases spanning the gap. The germline V gene encodes CDR1 SGHRS and CDR2 YFSETQ. CDR3 loop: CASSLRPSTDTQYF. CDR3 bases: TGCGCCAGCAGCCTCCGGCCTAGCACAGATACGCAGTATTTT. Using reference TRBV5-1 and TRBJ2-3 for the parts outside the CDR3, the full variable domain is KAGVTQTPRYLIKTRGQQVTLSCSPISGHRSVSWYQQTPGQGLQFLFEYFSETQRNKGNFPGRFSGRQFSNSRSEMNVSTLELGDSALYLCASSLRPSTDTQYFGPGTRLTVL.

This chain uses TRBV7-8 with TRBJ1-1; D might be TRBD1 (6 bases). CDR1 SGHVS and CDR2 FQNEAQ come from the germline V gene. The ends were cut back, 5 bases at V and 4 bases at J, with 14 bases in the middle. This CDR3 contains 14 residues. CDR3: CASSPWGGGTEAFF. For the CDR3, the DNA is TGTGCCAGCAGCCCGTGGGGGGGCGGCACTGAAGCTTTCTTT.

The chain couples TRBV4-2 to TRBJ2-3, with D possibly TRBD2 on 6 matching bases. Germline V lookup: CDR1 LGHNA, CDR2 YNFKEQ. Trimming took off 2 bases at V and 1 base at J, with 16 bases between the two ends. The CDR3 sequence is 17 residues long. CDR3 in DNA: TGTGCCAGCAGCCAACTTACATCCGGGACTGGCACAGATACGCAGTATTTT. Translation: CASSQLTSGTGTDTQYF.

The chain's CDR3 is CASSSLGRRGEQYF. The CDR3, as DNA: TGCGCCAGCAGCTCCTTAGGGCGCAGGGGGGAGCAGTACTTC. This chain uses TRBV5-1 with TRBJ2-7; 7 nucleotides align to TRBD1. V lost 3 bases to trimming and J lost 7 bases; unmatched junction nucleotides: 10. CDR3 size: 14 residues. CDR1 is SGHRS, CDR2 YFSETQ, per germline.

The chain couples TRBV7-4 to TRBJ2-7; D gene ambiguous. Germline values: CDR1 SGHVT, CDR2 SQSDAQ. Trimming removed 1 base at V and 2 bases at J, with 18 bases between. CDR3 length: 17 amino acids. CDR3 DNA sequence: TGTGCCAGCAGCTTAGAGGTCGGTCTTCATGTCCCCTACGAGCAGTACTTC. Residues: CASSLEVGLHVPYEQYF.

This clone was observed a few times. The chain is built from TRBV11-2 and TRBJ1-1; D not certain. Germline CDR1 and CDR2: SGHAT and FQNNGV. The V and J ends lost 2 bases and 6 bases respectively, with 13 bases between them. The CDR3 is 14 amino acids. The CDR3 spells CASSLPARNAEAFF. The CDR3, as DNA: TGTGCCAGCAGCTTACCGGCCCGAAACGCTGAAGCTTTCTTT.